The 8 T cell receptor beta chains in this list originate from one sample, sequenced in a study of cytomegalovirus exposure and HLA in healthy donors. The PCR made use of 60 Vbeta and 13 Jbeta primers. TCRdb's table, derived via immunoSEQ multiplex PCR, lists solely in-frame clones and lacks some. The sample shows about 150,000 clones, roughly 78% of them seen only once. The material sequenced was PBMCs. Receptors originate from a man in his forties or fifties in good health and CMV-seropositive.

V and J are TRBV27 and TRBJ1-5, with a weak D call TRBD1 (5 bases). Per germline, CDR1 MNHEY and CDR2 SMNVEV (reference sequence). V was pared by 1 base and J by 7 bases, with 14 bases between. The CDR3 has 15 residues. This CDR3 is CASSLLIGDGQPQHF. In DNA form, the CDR3 reads TGTGCCAGCAGTTTATTGATAGGGGATGGGCAGCCCCAGCATTTT.

This chain links TRBV27 with TRBJ2-1; the match to TRBD2 covers 7 bases. Germline V gene lookup returns CDR1 MNHEY and CDR2 SMNVEV (reference sequence). This CDR3 has 14 amino acids. With V trimmed by 4 bases and J by 5 bases, 5 bases remained unmatched. This chain's CDR3 is CASSYLAVNNEQFF. CDR3 bases: TGTGCCAGCAGTTACCTAGCGGTGAACAATGAGCAGTTCTTC.

The chain links TRBV9 to TRBJ2-7, with D possibly being TRBD2 (7 bases). From germline, CDR1 is SGDLS and CDR2 YYNGEE. CDR3 length equals 16 residues. V lost 3 bases to trimming and J lost 4 bases, with 20 bases between them. CDR3 protein: CASSALGGAMQYEQYF. CDR3 DNA sequence: TGTGCCAGCAGCGCATTAGGGGGGGCTATGCAGTACGAGCAGTACTTC.

The sample holds a few counts of this clone. The chain has TRBV6-6 and TRBJ2-2; D uncertain. Germline CDR1 is MNHNY and CDR2 is SVGAGI (reference sequence). V lost 0 bases and J lost 3, with 5 bases in between. The CDR3 totals 14 residues. CDR3 bases: TGTGCCAGCAGTTACTCGGGCGACACCGGGGAGCTGTTTTTT. Amino acid sequence: CASSYSGDTGELFF.

To note about this clone: One end of the junction fails to match germline, which may point to a read error. V gene TRBV7-9 combines with J gene TRBJ1-1, with D maybe TRBD1 (5 bases). The germline V gene encodes CDR1 SEHNR and CDR2 FQNEAQ (reference sequence). The CDR3 spans 14 residues. Written as DNA, the CDR3 is TGTTCCAGCAGACTCGGACCGGGGGACACTGAAGCTTTCTTT. This encodes CSSRLGPGDTEAFF.

The rearrangement links TRBV27 to TRBJ2-5; a weak D match, TRBD2 (8 bases). The germline gives CDR1 MNHEY, CDR2 SMNVEV (reference sequence). The CDR3 runs to 17 residues. Trimming pared 5 bases from V and 5 bases from J, leaving 24 bases between. The CDR3 protein is CASSRGPSGSPWETQYF. CDR3 nucleotide sequence: TGTGCCAGCAGTAGGGGGCCCAGCGGGAGCCCGTGGGAGACCCAGTACTTC.

This clone turned up a few times. The chain has TRBV11-2 and TRBJ2-5; the match to TRBD2 covers 10 bases. The trim removed 1 base at V and 5 bases at J, leaving 7 bases unmatched. The CDR3 length is 16 residues. Looked up from germline, CDR1 is SGHAT and CDR2 is FQNNGV. CDR3: CASSLGVLAGEETQYF. DNA of the CDR3: TGTGCCAGCAGCTTAGGGGTCCTAGCGGGAGAGGAGACCCAGTACTTC.

This clone was seen once. In DNA form, the CDR3 reads TGTGCCAGCAGCCAGGGACTCCTCTACGAGCAGTACTTC. This translates into CASSQGLLYEQYF. The rearrangement uses TRBV5-6 and TRBJ2-5; tentatively, D is TRBD2 (6 bases). The tail of the sequence fits TRBJ2-7 better, so the J call may be wrong. The CDR3 contains 13 residues. Germline lookup yields CDR1 SGHDT and CDR2 YYEEEE.